This is a list of T cell receptor beta chains from one sample in a study of CD8+CD57+ T cells in acquired aplastic anemia. TCRdb re-analysed the reads in MiXCR, keeping a single row per CDR3 protein. The data contain over 150,000 distinct CDR3 sequences, roughly 60% of them singletons. The specimen sequenced was sorted CD4+, CD8+, or CD8+CD57+ T cells (not recorded which) from PBMCs. Receptor source: a human donor with aplastic anemia. Each CDR3 is given with its conserved first and last residue. The D gene is left open where the match is weak. Not every row has a clone size; where given, it reads once, few, many or a size class.

v_gene	len	abundance	d_gene	j_gene	CDR3aa	CDR3nt
TRBV7-3	13	-	TRBD1	TRBJ1-2	CASSAGQNYGYTF	TGTGCCAGCAGCGCGGGACAGAATTATGGCTACACCTTC
TRBV6-5	14	-	-	TRBJ1-6	CASSYESRLSPLHF	TGTGCCAGCAGTTACGAAAGCAGGCTTTCACCCCTCCACTTT
TRBV10-3	12	few	-	TRBJ2-7	CAIAREDYEQYF	TGTGCCATCGCCAGGGAGGACTACGAGCAGTACTTC
TRBV25-1	16	once	-	TRBJ2-3	CASSEMGTGPADTQYF	TGTGCCAGCAGTGAAATGGGGACTGGACCGGCAGATACGCAGTATTTT
TRBV19	15	-	TRBD2	TRBJ2-7	CASSIGLAGAYEQYF	TGTGCCAGTAGTATCGGTCTAGCGGGTGCCTACGAGCAGTACTTC
TRBV20-1	18	-	TRBD2	TRBJ2-3	CSAREGGLAGGPTDTQYF	TGCAGTGCTAGAGAAGGGGGACTAGCGGGGGGTCCCACAGATACGCAGTATTTT
TRBV2	15	once	TRBD1	TRBJ1-6	CASRIRDSRNSPLHF	TGTGCCAGCAGGATCCGGGACAGCCGTAATTCACCCCTCCACTTT
TRBV15	11	-	-	TRBJ2-1	CATSARDEQFF	TGTGCCACCAGCGCGCGGGACGAGCAGTTCTTC
TRBV7-9	13	-	-	TRBJ1-1	CASSPGRYTEAFF	TGTGCCAGCAGTCCTGGACGGTACACTGAAGCTTTCTTT
TRBV7-9	15	-	TRBD1	TRBJ1-2	CASSRGQGGDYGYTF	TGTGCCAGCAGCCGCGGACAGGGGGGCGACTATGGCTACACCTTC
TRBV5-8	14	-	-	TRBJ1-6	CASSLGNYNSPLHF	TGTGCCAGCAGCTTGGGGAACTATAATTCACCCCTCCACTTT
TRBV7-8	17	-	TRBD2	TRBJ2-3	CASSLDLAGQSTDTQYF	TGTGCCAGCAGCTTAGACCTAGCGGGACAAAGCACAGATACGCAGTATTTT
TRBV4-2	14	-	-	TRBJ2-7	CASSQELAGYEQYF	TGTGCCAGCAGCCAAGAACTAGCAGGGTACGAGCAGTACTTC
TRBV20-1	13	-	-	TRBJ2-7	CSARQGRSYEQYF	TGCAGTGCTAGACAGGGGAGATCCTACGAGCAGTACTTC
TRBV5-1	13	-	-	TRBJ1-4	CASSRQGNEKLFF	TGCGCCAGCAGCAGGCAGGGTAATGAAAAACTGTTTTTT
TRBV5-1	15	-	-	TRBJ2-7	CASSPKSRAPNEQYF	TGCGCCAGCAGCCCCAAGTCCAGGGCCCCTAACGAGCAGTACTTC
TRBV20-1	13	few	-	TRBJ2-5	CSARPLREETQYF	TGCAGTGCTAGACCTCTTCGCGAAGAGACCCAGTACTTC
TRBV4-2	15	-	TRBD2	TRBJ2-7	CASSGQRGFSYEQYF	TGTGCCAGCAGCGGGCAGCGGGGTTTCTCCTACGAGCAGTACTTC
TRBV7-8	16	-	-	TRBJ1-4	CASSLLRHATNEKLLF	TGTGCCAGCAGCTTATTGAGACACGCAACTAATGAAAAACTGCTTTTT
TRBV7-6	14	few	TRBD1	TRBJ2-7	CASSLGTGLYEQYF	TGTGCCAGCAGCTTGGGGACAGGGCTCTACGAGCAGTACTTC
TRBV2	11	many	-	TRBJ2-1	CASSADLRSSF	TGTGCCAGCAGCGCAGATCTGAGGTCGTCCTTC
TRBV20-1	16	-	TRBD1	TRBJ2-7	CSARDPWTGTSYEQYF	TGCAGTGCTAGAGACCCGTGGACAGGGACATCCTACGAGCAGTACTTC
TRBV4-1	16	-	-	TRBJ1-2	CASSQESGGTNYGYTF	TGCGCCAGCAGCCAGGAAAGCGGGGGGACCAACTATGGCTACACCTTC
TRBV19	14	-	-	TRBJ2-7	CASSPHGGLYEQYF	TGTGCCAGTAGTCCCCATGGGGGTCTCTACGAGCAGTACTTC
TRBV20-1	16	many	-	TRBJ2-7	CSARDFEGGLFDEQYF	TGCAGTGCTAGGGACTTCGAGGGGGGGCTTTTCGACGAGCAGTACTTC
TRBV10-1	14	-	TRBD2	TRBJ2-1	CASRGLAGGNEQFF	TGCGCCAGCAGGGGACTAGCGGGGGGCAATGAGCAGTTCTTC
TRBV5-6	15	-	-	TRBJ2-7	CASSRRRVSGYEQYF	TGTGCCAGCAGCCGACGGCGGGTTTCTGGATACGAGCAGTACTTC
TRBV24-1	14	once	-	TRBJ1-5	CATSDPTGNQPQHF	TGTGCCACCAGTGATCCAACAGGGAATCAGCCCCAGCATTTT
TRBV7-9	15	-	-	TRBJ2-7	CASSTPGKQAYEQYF	TGTGCCAGCAGCACCCCGGGGAAACAAGCCTACGAGCAGTACTTC
TRBV9	14	-	-	TRBJ1-5	CASSTVGLNQPQHF	TGTGCCAGCAGTACCGTGGGACTAAATCAGCCCCAGCATTTT
TRBV9	16	-	-	TRBJ1-3	CASTRTAANSGNTIYF	TGTGCCAGCACCCGGACAGCGGCGAACTCTGGAAACACCATATATTTT